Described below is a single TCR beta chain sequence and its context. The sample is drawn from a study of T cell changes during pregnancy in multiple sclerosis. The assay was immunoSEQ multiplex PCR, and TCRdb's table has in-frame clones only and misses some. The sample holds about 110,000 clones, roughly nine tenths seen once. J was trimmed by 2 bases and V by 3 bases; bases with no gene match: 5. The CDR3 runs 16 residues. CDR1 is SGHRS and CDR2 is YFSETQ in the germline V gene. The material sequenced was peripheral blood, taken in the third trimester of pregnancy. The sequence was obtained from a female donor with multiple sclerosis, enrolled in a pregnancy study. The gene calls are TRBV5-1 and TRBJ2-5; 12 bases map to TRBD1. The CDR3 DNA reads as TGCGCCAGCAGCTATGGGACAGGGGGCCATCAAGAGACCCAGTACTTC. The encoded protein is CASSYGTGGHQETQYF.